This T cell receptor beta chain was profiled in a study of radiotherapy plus CTLA-4 blockade in lung cancer. Sequenced by immunoSEQ multiplex PCR; TCRdb stores in-frame clones only, minus some. The sample consists of tens of thousands of clones, roughly four fifths of them appearing once. This TCR was sampled from a human donor with non-small cell lung cancer who had stable disease on radiotherapy plus ipilimumab. Sequencing was performed on peripheral blood, taken from a patient treated with radiotherapy plus ipilimumab.

The CDR3 loop is CASSYQNRNNSPLHF. The CDR3 DNA sequence: TGCGCCAGCAGCTACCAGAACAGGAACAATTCACCCCTCCACTTT. The chain is built from TRBV5-1 and TRBJ1-6, with D perhaps TRBD1 (5 bases). CDR1 and CDR2 (germline): SGHRS, YFSETQ. V lost 3 bases to trimming and J lost 7 bases, with 14 bases between them. The CDR3 spans 15 residues. The entire variable domain, with the rest obtained from reference TRBV5-1 and TRBJ1-6, is as follows: KAGVTQTPRYLIKTRGQQVTLSCSPISGHRSVSWYQQTPGQGLQFLFEYFSETQRNKGNFPGRFSGRQFSNSRSEMNVSTLELGDSALYLCASSYQNRNNSPLHFGNGTRLTVT.